This is a list of T cell receptor beta chains from one sample in a study of OX40 agonist ivuxolimab in advanced cancers. Profiling relied on immunoSEQ multiplex PCR, and the TCRdb table lists in-frame clones only, not all of them. In the table there are some 96,000 clones, less than 95% of which are singletons. The sample consisted of CD4+ or CD8+ T cells sorted from blood, taken in a trial of the OX40 agonist ivuxolimab. Source of these receptors: an adult with an advanced solid tumor such as melanoma, head and neck, liver or kidney cancer. Each CDR3 is given with its conserved first and last residue. A D gene is named only where the DNA matches it firmly. Where a row states a size, it is once, few, many or the class of an expanded clone; other rows omit it.

clone size: .; J gene: TRBJ1-2; D gene: TRBD1; V gene: TRBV28; CDR3 DNA: TGTGCCAGCAGTTTAAGGGACAGTCATAACTATGGCTACACCTTC; CDR3 protein: CASSLRDSHNYGYTF
clone size: .; J gene: TRBJ2-7; D gene: .; V gene: TRBV5-8; CDR3 DNA: TGTGCCAGCAGCCGCAGAGGGCCGAAGAGCTACGAGCAGTACTTC; CDR3 protein: CASSRRGPKSYEQYF
clone size: once; J gene: TRBJ1-1; D gene: .; V gene: TRBV7-9; CDR3 DNA: TGTGCCAGCAGCTCCCGTGTGACAGCGAACACTGAAGCTTTCTTT; CDR3 protein: CASSSRVTANTEAFF
clone size: .; J gene: TRBJ2-7; D gene: .; V gene: TRBV6-1; CDR3 DNA: TGTGCCAGCAGCGATTTGGGGACGGGGGAGCAGTACTTC; CDR3 protein: CASSDLGTGEQYF
clone size: .; J gene: TRBJ1-2; D gene: .; V gene: TRBV11-2; CDR3 DNA: TGTGCCAGCAGCTCTGGCCCGGGTTTCGGCTACACCTTC; CDR3 protein: CASSSGPGFGYTF
clone size: .; J gene: TRBJ2-1; D gene: TRBD1; V gene: TRBV11-2; CDR3 DNA: TGTGCCAGCAGCCACAGACAGGGGATCTACAATGAGCAGTTCTTC; CDR3 protein: CASSHRQGIYNEQFF
clone size: .; J gene: TRBJ1-2; D gene: TRBD1; V gene: TRBV6-5; CDR3 DNA: TGTGCCAGCAGTTACTCGGACAGGGCGGGCTATGGCTACACCTTC; CDR3 protein: CASSYSDRAGYGYTF
clone size: .; J gene: TRBJ1-4; D gene: .; V gene: TRBV9; CDR3 DNA: TGTGCCAGCAGCGTAGGCAGGGAGGGTGAAAAACTGTTTTTT; CDR3 protein: CASSVGREGEKLFF
clone size: .; J gene: TRBJ2-5; D gene: TRBD2; V gene: TRBV2; CDR3 DNA: TGTGCCAGCAGTGAGCGGGGGGCGCCCCAAGAGACCCAGTACTTC; CDR3 protein: CASSERGAPQETQYF
clone size: .; J gene: TRBJ1-6; D gene: .; V gene: TRBV6-5; CDR3 DNA: TGTGCCAGCAGTACGTACAGTCGAGGGAATTCACCCCTCCACTTT; CDR3 protein: CASSTYSRGNSPLHF
clone size: once; J gene: TRBJ1-4; D gene: .; V gene: TRBV5-1; CDR3 DNA: TGCGCCAGCAGCTTGGATCCAGGGGCCAGTGAAAAACTGTTTTTT; CDR3 protein: CASSLDPGASEKLFF
clone size: .; J gene: TRBJ2-6; D gene: .; V gene: TRBV19; CDR3 DNA: TGTGCCGGCCGGGGCTCTGGGGCCAACGTCCTGACTTTC; CDR3 protein: CAGRGSGANVLTF
clone size: .; J gene: TRBJ2-4; D gene: TRBD2; V gene: TRBV18; CDR3 DNA: TGTGCCAGCTCACCTGGGACTAGCGGCTTAGCCAAAAACATTCAGTACTTC; CDR3 protein: CASSPGTSGLAKNIQYF
clone size: .; J gene: TRBJ1-4; D gene: TRBD1; V gene: TRBV5-1; CDR3 DNA: TGCGCCAGCAGCCCTGGGACAGGGGATGAAAAACTGTTTTTT; CDR3 protein: CASSPGTGDEKLFF
clone size: .; J gene: TRBJ2-3; D gene: TRBD2; V gene: TRBV19; CDR3 DNA: TGTGCCAGTAGGAGCGGGGAGCCGCCAGATACGCAGTATTTT; CDR3 protein: CASRSGEPPDTQYF
clone size: .; J gene: TRBJ2-1; D gene: .; V gene: TRBV10-1; CDR3 DNA: TGCGCCAGCAGCCCCGGACAGCCCAATGAGCAGTTCTTC; CDR3 protein: CASSPGQPNEQFF
clone size: .; J gene: TRBJ1-5; D gene: .; V gene: TRBV5-6; CDR3 DNA: TGTGCCAGCAACCTACAGGTTAGCAATCAGCCCCAGCATTTT; CDR3 protein: CASNLQVSNQPQHF
clone size: few; J gene: TRBJ1-1; D gene: .; V gene: TRBV2; CDR3 DNA: TGTGCCAGCACTAACCGGCTTGGGGACACTGAAGCTTTCTTT; CDR3 protein: CASTNRLGDTEAFF
clone size: .; J gene: TRBJ1-5; D gene: TRBD1; V gene: TRBV28; CDR3 DNA: TGTGCCAGCAGAAGAGACAGGGGTTCTCAGCCCCAGCATTTT; CDR3 protein: CASRRDRGSQPQHF
clone size: .; J gene: TRBJ2-2; D gene: .; V gene: TRBV5-4; CDR3 DNA: TGTGCCAGCAAAACCGGGGGCTTTGTGAGCGGGGAGCTGTTTTTT; CDR3 protein: CASKTGGFVSGELFF
clone size: .; J gene: TRBJ2-3; D gene: TRBD2; V gene: TRBV7-9; CDR3 DNA: TGTGCCAGCAGCTTTAGCGGGGGAAGCACAGATACGCAGTATTTT; CDR3 protein: CASSFSGGSTDTQYF
clone size: .; J gene: TRBJ2-7; D gene: .; V gene: TRBV20-1; CDR3 DNA: TGCAGTGCTTATAGGAGCTACGAGCAGTACTTC; CDR3 protein: CSAYRSYEQYF
clone size: .; J gene: TRBJ2-7; D gene: TRBD1; V gene: TRBV6-4; CDR3 DNA: TGTGCCAGCACTGGGACAGGGACCTACGAGCAGTACTTC; CDR3 protein: CASTGTGTYEQYF
clone size: .; J gene: TRBJ1-2; D gene: .; V gene: TRBV18; CDR3 DNA: TGTGCCAGCTCACCTTCTGGGAACTATGGCTACACCTTC; CDR3 protein: CASSPSGNYGYTF
clone size: .; J gene: TRBJ1-1; D gene: .; V gene: TRBV5-1; CDR3 DNA: TGCGCCAGCAGCTCCGCCGGGACAATGAACACTGAAGCTTTCTTT; CDR3 protein: CASSSAGTMNTEAFF
clone size: .; J gene: TRBJ2-7; D gene: .; V gene: TRBV5-1; CDR3 DNA: TGCGCCAGCAGCCAGTCCGGGACTTCCTACGAGCAGTACTTC; CDR3 protein: CASSQSGTSYEQYF
clone size: .; J gene: TRBJ2-3; D gene: .; V gene: TRBV21-1; CDR3 DNA: TGTGCCAGCAGCAAAGACAGCGGGCGATCCACAGATACGCAGTATTTT; CDR3 protein: CASSKDSGRSTDTQYF
clone size: .; J gene: TRBJ2-1; D gene: TRBD1; V gene: TRBV19; CDR3 DNA: TGTGCCAGTAGGCCGGGACAGCCACAGACTGCCTACAATGAGCAGTTCTTC; CDR3 protein: CASRPGQPQTAYNEQFF
clone size: .; J gene: TRBJ2-3; D gene: .; V gene: TRBV30; CDR3 DNA: TGTGCCTGGAGCCAGGTAGCGGCTAGCACAGATACGCAGTATTTT; CDR3 protein: CAWSQVAASTDTQYF
clone size: .; J gene: TRBJ1-5; D gene: .; V gene: TRBV2; CDR3 DNA: TGTGCCAGCAAGTCGAGTTCCGGGACATGGGATCAGCCCCAGCATTTT; CDR3 protein: CASKSSSGTWDQPQHF
clone size: .; J gene: TRBJ2-3; D gene: TRBD2; V gene: TRBV6-4; CDR3 DNA: TGTGCCAGCAGTGACTCTCGGAGCGGGAGGCAGTATTTT; CDR3 protein: CASSDSRSGRQYF
clone size: .; J gene: TRBJ1-1; D gene: .; V gene: TRBV5-1; CDR3 DNA: TGCGCCAGCAGCTTGGAGGGGACATTGGGCGCTTTCTTT; CDR3 protein: CASSLEGTLGAFF
clone size: .; J gene: TRBJ1-3; D gene: .; V gene: TRBV5-1; CDR3 DNA: TGCGCCAGCAGCTTGGCCGGGACGGTTTCTGGAAACACCATATATTTT; CDR3 protein: CASSLAGTVSGNTIYF
clone size: .; J gene: TRBJ2-5; D gene: .; V gene: TRBV18; CDR3 DNA: TGTGCCAGCTCACCACCGTTTCCAATGGAGACCCAGTACTTC; CDR3 protein: CASSPPFPMETQYF
clone size: .; J gene: TRBJ2-3; D gene: .; V gene: TRBV23-1; CDR3 DNA: TGCGCCAGCAGTCGGTCTAGCTCAAAGTCAGATACGCAGTATTTT; CDR3 protein: CASSRSSSKSDTQYF
clone size: few; J gene: TRBJ2-7; D gene: TRBD2; V gene: TRBV2; CDR3 DNA: TGTGCCAGCAGTTCCGGACTAGTAGCCTACGAGCAGTACTTC; CDR3 protein: CASSSGLVAYEQYF
clone size: .; J gene: TRBJ1-1; D gene: .; V gene: TRBV5-1; CDR3 DNA: TGCGCCAGCAGCAGGGGCACCATGAACACTGAAGCTTTCTTT; CDR3 protein: CASSRGTMNTEAFF
clone size: .; J gene: TRBJ2-5; D gene: .; V gene: TRBV28; CDR3 DNA: TGTGCCAGCAGTTTGGTAGGGGTCCAAGAGACCCAGTACTTC; CDR3 protein: CASSLVGVQETQYF
clone size: .; J gene: TRBJ2-3; D gene: TRBD2; V gene: TRBV7-9; CDR3 DNA: TGTGCCAGCAGCTTTGGACTAGCTCTTGGTACGCAGTATTTT; CDR3 protein: CASSFGLALGTQYF
clone size: once; J gene: TRBJ2-3; D gene: .; V gene: TRBV5-1; CDR3 DNA: TGCGCCAGCAGCTCCGGGACGGCGCCAGATACGCAGTATTTT; CDR3 protein: CASSSGTAPDTQYF
clone size: .; J gene: TRBJ2-7; D gene: .; V gene: TRBV16; CDR3 DNA: TGTGCCAGCAGCCACCCTACCAGGGGTTCCTACGAGCAGTACTTC; CDR3 protein: CASSHPTRGSYEQYF
clone size: .; J gene: TRBJ1-5; D gene: .; V gene: TRBV28; CDR3 DNA: TGTGCCAGCAGTGCGGAGCTGGTTCGCAATCAGCCCCAGCATTTT; CDR3 protein: CASSAELVRNQPQHF
clone size: .; J gene: TRBJ2-1; D gene: TRBD2; V gene: TRBV14; CDR3 DNA: TGTGCCAGCAGCCAAGGAGGACTAGCGGGAGCCTACAATGAGCAGTTCTTC; CDR3 protein: CASSQGGLAGAYNEQFF
clone size: .; J gene: TRBJ1-5; D gene: TRBD1; V gene: TRBV18; CDR3 DNA: TGTGCCAGCTCAGTAGGACAGGGGGGGAATCAGCCCCAGCATTTT; CDR3 protein: CASSVGQGGNQPQHF
clone size: .; J gene: TRBJ2-3; D gene: TRBD2; V gene: TRBV28; CDR3 DNA: TGTGCCAGCAGTTTCTTAGCGGGAGGGAGAATAGATACGCAGTATTTT; CDR3 protein: CASSFLAGGRIDTQYF
clone size: few; J gene: TRBJ1-1; D gene: .; V gene: TRBV28; CDR3 DNA: TGTGCCAGCGGAGCGAAAGAGAGGTACAGGGTTACGAGGCTTACTGAAGCTTTCTTT; CDR3 protein: CASGAKERYRVTRLTEAFF
clone size: once; J gene: TRBJ1-5; D gene: .; V gene: TRBV28; CDR3 DNA: TGTGCCAGCAGTTCTTATCCCCGGGGGGGGAGAGATAGCAATCAGCCCCAGCATTTT; CDR3 protein: CASSSYPRGGRDSNQPQHF
clone size: .; J gene: TRBJ2-2; D gene: TRBD2; V gene: TRBV10-3; CDR3 DNA: TGTGCCATCAGCTCTAGCGGGAGGGCCCCCGGGGAGCTGTTTTTT; CDR3 protein: CAISSSGRAPGELFF
clone size: .; J gene: TRBJ2-1; D gene: TRBD1; V gene: TRBV6-5; CDR3 DNA: TGTGCCAGCAGTCTACGGACAGGGGAGCAGTTCTTC; CDR3 protein: CASSLRTGEQFF
clone size: .; J gene: TRBJ2-7; D gene: TRBD2; V gene: TRBV28; CDR3 DNA: TGTGCCAGCAGTTCGGGAGGGTCTGGGAACGAGCAGTACTTC; CDR3 protein: CASSSGGSGNEQYF
clone size: .; J gene: TRBJ1-5; D gene: TRBD1; V gene: TRBV11-2; CDR3 DNA: TGTGCCAGCAGCACCGAGGACAGGGCGAACCAGCCCCAGCATTTT; CDR3 protein: CASSTEDRANQPQHF
clone size: .; J gene: TRBJ2-1; D gene: TRBD2; V gene: TRBV7-2; CDR3 DNA: TGTGCCAGCAGCTCCCTAGCGGGATTTCTCGATGAGCAGTTCTTC; CDR3 protein: CASSSLAGFLDEQFF
clone size: .; J gene: TRBJ1-1; D gene: .; V gene: TRBV12-5; CDR3 DNA: TGTGCTAGTGGCCTAAAACAGGGAGGAGGGAACACTGAAGCTTTCTTT; CDR3 protein: CASGLKQGGGNTEAFF
clone size: .; J gene: TRBJ2-1; D gene: TRBD2; V gene: TRBV19; CDR3 DNA: TGTGCCAGTAGTAGCGGCCTAGCGGGTGGTAATGAGCAGTTCTTC; CDR3 protein: CASSSGLAGGNEQFF
clone size: .; J gene: TRBJ2-3; D gene: .; V gene: TRBV5-6; CDR3 DNA: TGTGCCAGCAGCTTGGCTAGCACAGATACGCAGTATTTT; CDR3 protein: CASSLASTDTQYF
clone size: .; J gene: TRBJ1-5; D gene: .; V gene: TRBV28; CDR3 DNA: TGTGCCAGCAGCCTGACAGGCGGGAATCAGCCCCAGCATTTT; CDR3 protein: CASSLTGGNQPQHF
clone size: .; J gene: TRBJ1-1; D gene: .; V gene: TRBV11-2; CDR3 DNA: TGTGCCAGCAGCTTAGTCCAGGTGAACACTGAAGCTTTCTTT; CDR3 protein: CASSLVQVNTEAFF